Sequencing of this TCR beta chain was carried out in a study of blood T cell repertoires in COVID-19. Study context: COVID-19 samples from acute and convalescent phases originated in the United States, Italy and Spain. From T cells, B-cell-depleted T cells, or PBMCs came the material, which was cDNA or gDNA.

As processed by the authors: Cell counts per sample came from amplifying reference gene primers. Data came from immunoSEQ multiplex PCR; TCRdb stores just in-frame clones and leaves some out. V and J calls and clone size are as listed in that table; D and trimming were resolved from the DNA. The sample holds some 43,000 clones, approximately 86% seen once. This clone was seen only once. The germline gives CDR1 LNHDA, CDR2 SQIVND (reference sequence). Trimming cost V 4 bases and J 2 bases; bases outside gene matches: 3. The CDR3 length is 14 residues. This clonotype was sampled from a man aged 55 to 70 with active COVID-19. This rearrangement joins TRBV19 to TRBJ1-2; 8 bases align to TRBD1. The sample taken for sequencing was peripheral blood. DNA for the CDR3: TGTGCCAGTAGTACCGCAGGGGGCAACTATGGCTACACCTTC. Translating it yields CASSTAGGNYGYTF.